This T cell receptor beta chain comes out of a study of blood T cell repertoires in COVID-19. Study details: PBMCs, B-cell-depleted T cells, or T cells were the source of the cDNA or gDNA that made up the material.

The table came from immunoSEQ multiplex PCR; TCRdb's copy has only in-frame clones and leaves some out. The table has 260,000 or so clones, around 90% seen once. The CDR3 totals 14 residues. V lost 0 bases and J lost 3, with 8 bases in between. CDR1 is MNHEY, CDR2 SVGAGI, per germline. The gene calls are TRBV6-5 and TRBJ2-5; the D gene is possibly TRBD1 (5 bases). The source material was peripheral blood. This receptor was taken from a man aged 18 to 30 with active or convalescent COVID-19. The CDR3 bases are TGTGCCAGCAGTTACTCCAGGGTGGAAGAGACCCAGTACTTC. It translates to CASSYSRVEETQYF.